This entry concerns a single T cell receptor (beta chain). Per the authors' pipeline: Amplification of reference gene primers was used by the study to estimate nucleated cell counts. Profiled with immunoSEQ multiplex PCR; TCRdb holds only in-frame clones, not every one. The V and J calls and clone size are taken from that table; D and trimming were inferred from the DNA. In the table there are over 200,000 clones, around four fifths of which are singletons. This sample was included in a study of blood T cell repertoires in COVID-19. Sequenced: peripheral blood. This TCR was sampled from a man older than 75 with acute or convalescent COVID-19.

CDR3 protein: CASSIAATGPLTDTQYF. CDR3 DNA sequence: TGTGCCAGTAGTATAGCGGCGACAGGGCCCCTGACAGATACGCAGTATTTT. V and J are TRBV19 and TRBJ2-3; TRBD1 agrees at 7 bases. The V gene's germline CDR1 is LNHDA and CDR2 SQIVND (reference sequence). V shed 1 base and J 3 bases; nucleotides not matched to a gene: 10. The CDR3 is 17 amino acids.